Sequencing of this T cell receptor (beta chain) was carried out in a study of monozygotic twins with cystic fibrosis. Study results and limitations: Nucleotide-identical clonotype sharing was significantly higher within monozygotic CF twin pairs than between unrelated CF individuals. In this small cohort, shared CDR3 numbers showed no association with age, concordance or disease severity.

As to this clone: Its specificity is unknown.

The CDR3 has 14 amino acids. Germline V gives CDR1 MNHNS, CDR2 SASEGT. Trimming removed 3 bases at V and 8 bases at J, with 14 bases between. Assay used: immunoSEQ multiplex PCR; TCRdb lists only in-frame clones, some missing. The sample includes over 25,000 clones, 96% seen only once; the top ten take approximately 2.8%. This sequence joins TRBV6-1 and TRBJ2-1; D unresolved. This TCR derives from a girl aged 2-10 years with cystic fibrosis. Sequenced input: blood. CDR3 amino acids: CASSDLGPRDEQFF. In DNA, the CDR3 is TGTGCCAGCAGTGACCTCGGCCCACGTGATGAGCAGTTCTTC.